What follows are 8 T cell receptor beta chains derived from one specimen sequenced in a study of blood T cell repertoires in COVID-19. The data were produced by immunoSEQ multiplex PCR, yet TCRdb's version contains in-frame clones alone and is incomplete. The sample shows 300,000 to 450,000 clones, over 85% of them seen only once. Source material: peripheral blood. The receptors were gathered from an older woman with COVID-19, enrolled during active disease.

The chain joins TRBV12-3 or TRBV12-4 to TRBJ1-5; no clear D gene. V lost 8 bases to trimming and J lost 5 bases, with 10 bases between them. The CDR3 runs 12 residues. In DNA, the CDR3 is TGTGCCAGCGGCCCTACAGATCAGCCCCAGCATTTT. Its translation: CASGPTDQPQHF.

V gene TRBV7-2 combines with J gene TRBJ2-2, with D tentatively TRBD1 (7 bases). The CDR3 has 14 residues. V was trimmed by 6 bases and J by 2 bases, leaving 10 bases between them. Per germline, CDR1 SGHTA and CDR2 FQGNSA. The CDR3 is CASRRDSNTGELFF. The CDR3 DNA reads TGTGCCAGCAGGCGGGACAGCAACACCGGGGAGCTGTTTTTT.

This rearrangement joins TRBV30 to TRBJ2-5; weak D call: TRBD2 (5 bases). The germline V gene encodes CDR1 GTSNPN and CDR2 SVGIG (reference sequence). Trimming stripped 1 base from V and 4 bases from J, with 13 bases between. The CDR3 length is 14 residues. CDR3 DNA sequence: TGTGCCTGGAGTGCGGGGAGCCAAAGAGAGACCCAGTACTTC. As protein: CAWSAGSQRETQYF.

This sequence joins TRBV6-1 and TRBJ1-1, with 7 bases matching TRBD1. Germline CDR1 MNHNS, CDR2 SASEGT. The CDR3 sequence is 15 residues long. V lost 1 base, J lost 4 bases, and 6 bases stayed unmatched. The CDR3 DNA sequence: TGTGCCAGCAGTGAAGTGACAGGGAAGGGCACTGAAGCTTTCTTT. Encoded protein: CASSEVTGKGTEAFF.

The V and J genes are TRBV18 and TRBJ2-2, with TRBD1 identical over 9 bases. J was trimmed by 6 bases and V by 3 bases; bases with no gene match: 11. The CDR3 has 17 residues. Germline V gives CDR1 KGHSH, CDR2 LQKENI. As DNA, the CDR3 is TGTGCCAGCTCACCCCTCCCGGGACAGGGCCGCGCCGGGGAGCTGTTTTTT. This codes for CASSPLPGQGRAGELFF. The complete variable domain, with remaining parts taken from reference TRBV18 and TRBJ2-2, reads NAGVMQNPRHLVRRRGQEARLRCSPMKGHSHVYWYRQLPEEGLKFMVYLQKENIIDESGMPKERFSAEFPKEGPSILRIQQVVRGDSAAYFCASSPLPGQGRAGELFFGEGSRLTVL.

The chain combines TRBV5-1 with TRBJ1-1; maybe TRBD1 (6 bases). V lost 0 bases, J lost 1 base, and 7 bases lay in between. CDR1 and CDR2 (germline): SGHRS, YFSETQ. This CDR3 contains 14 residues. The CDR3 DNA reads as TGCGCCAGCAGCTTGGAAGGGGGGAACACTGAAGCTTTCTTT. Its translation: CASSLEGGNTEAFF. Drawing the rest from reference TRBV5-1 and TRBJ1-1, the complete variable domain is KAGVTQTPRYLIKTRGQQVTLSCSPISGHRSVSWYQQTPGQGLQFLFEYFSETQRNKGNFPGRFSGRQFSNSRSEMNVSTLELGDSALYLCASSLEGGNTEAFFGQGTRLTVV.

The V gene is TRBV19, the J gene TRBJ1-2; a possible D gene is TRBD1 (5 bases). Germline loops: CDR1 LNHDA, CDR2 SQIVND (reference sequence). The V gene lost 6 bases and the J gene lost 4 bases, with 21 bases spanning the gap. The CDR3 is 16 residues long. CDR3 DNA: TGTGCCAGTAGACCCCTCAACAGGTCCCTACTCTATGGCTACACCTTC. Translating gives CASRPLNRSLLYGYTF.

V is TRBV28 and J is TRBJ1-2, with a weak D call TRBD1 (5 bases). The V gene's germline CDR1 is MDHEN and CDR2 SYDVKM. V was shortened by 2 bases and J by 8 bases, with 9 bases between the two germline ends. The CDR3 is 12 residues long. The CDR3 here is CASSLKGRGYTF. The CDR3 DNA reads TGTGCCAGCAGTTTAAAGGGGCGAGGCTACACCTTC.